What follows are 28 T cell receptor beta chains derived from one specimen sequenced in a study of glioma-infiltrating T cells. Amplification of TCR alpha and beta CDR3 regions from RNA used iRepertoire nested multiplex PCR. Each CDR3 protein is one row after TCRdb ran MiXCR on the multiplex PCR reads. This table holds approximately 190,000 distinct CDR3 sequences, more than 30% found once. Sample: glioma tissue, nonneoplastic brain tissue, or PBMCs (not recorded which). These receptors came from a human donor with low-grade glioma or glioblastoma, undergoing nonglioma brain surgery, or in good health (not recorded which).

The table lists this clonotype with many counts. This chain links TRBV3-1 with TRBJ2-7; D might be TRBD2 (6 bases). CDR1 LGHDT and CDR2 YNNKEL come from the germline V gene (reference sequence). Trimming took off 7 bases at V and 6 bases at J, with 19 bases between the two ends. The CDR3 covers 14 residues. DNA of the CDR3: TGTGCCAGCACCAGAGACGGGACTTTCGGCGAGCAGTACTTC. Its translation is CASTRDGTFGEQYF.

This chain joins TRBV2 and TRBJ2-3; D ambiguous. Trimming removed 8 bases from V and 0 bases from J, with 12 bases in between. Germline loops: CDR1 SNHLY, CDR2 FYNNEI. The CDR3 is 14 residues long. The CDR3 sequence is CASQNRASTDTQYF. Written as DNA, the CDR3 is TGTGCCAGCCAAAACAGAGCTAGCACAGATACGCAGTATTTT.

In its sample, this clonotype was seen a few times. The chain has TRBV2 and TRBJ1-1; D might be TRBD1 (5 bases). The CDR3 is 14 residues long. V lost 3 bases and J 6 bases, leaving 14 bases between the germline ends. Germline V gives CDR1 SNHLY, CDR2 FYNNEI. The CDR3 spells CASSELIGGAEAFF. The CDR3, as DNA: TGTGCCAGCAGTGAGTTGATCGGGGGTGCTGAAGCTTTCTTT.

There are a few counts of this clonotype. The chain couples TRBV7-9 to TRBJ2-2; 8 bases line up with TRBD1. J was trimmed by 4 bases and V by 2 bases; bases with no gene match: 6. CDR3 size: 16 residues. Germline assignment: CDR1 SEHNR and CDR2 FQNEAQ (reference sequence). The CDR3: CASSLRGTGSTGELFF. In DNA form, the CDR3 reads TGTGCCAGCAGCTTACGTGGGACAGGTTCCACCGGGGAGCTGTTTTTT.

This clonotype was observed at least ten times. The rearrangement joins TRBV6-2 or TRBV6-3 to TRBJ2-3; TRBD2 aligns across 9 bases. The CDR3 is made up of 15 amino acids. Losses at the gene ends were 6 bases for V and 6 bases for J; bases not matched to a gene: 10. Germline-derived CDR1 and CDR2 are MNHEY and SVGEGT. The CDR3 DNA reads TGTGCCAGCAGGGGTGGCGGGAGGGCCCAGGATACGCAGTATTTT. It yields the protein CASRGGGRAQDTQYF.

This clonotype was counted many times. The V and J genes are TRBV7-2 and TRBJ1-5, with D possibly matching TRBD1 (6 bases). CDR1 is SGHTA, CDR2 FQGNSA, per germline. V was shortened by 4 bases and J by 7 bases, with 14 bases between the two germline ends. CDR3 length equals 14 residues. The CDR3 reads CASSSQQGGQPQHF. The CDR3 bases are TGTGCCAGCAGCTCTCAACAGGGCGGGCAGCCCCAGCATTTT. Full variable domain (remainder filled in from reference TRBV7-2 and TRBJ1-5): GAGVSQSPSNKVTEKGKDVELRCDPISGHTALYWYRQSLGQGLEFLIYFQGNSAPDKSGLPSDRFSAERTGGSVSTLTIQRTQQEDSAVYLCASSSQQGGQPQHFGDGTRLSIL.

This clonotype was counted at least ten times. The CDR3 reads CSARDPSLAVSYEQYF. As DNA, the CDR3 is TGCAGTGCTAGAGATCCCAGCCTAGCGGTTTCCTACGAGCAGTACTTC. The chain joins TRBV20-1 to TRBJ2-7; 7 bases line up with TRBD2. The germline V gene has CDR1 DFQATT and CDR2 SNEGSKA (reference sequence). V shed 0 bases and J 1 base; nucleotides not matched to a gene: 9. CDR3 size: 16 residues.

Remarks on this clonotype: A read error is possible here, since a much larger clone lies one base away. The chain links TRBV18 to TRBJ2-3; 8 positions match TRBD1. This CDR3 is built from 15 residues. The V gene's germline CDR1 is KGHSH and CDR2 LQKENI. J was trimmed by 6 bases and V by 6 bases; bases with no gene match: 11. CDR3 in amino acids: CASSRKQGETDTQYF. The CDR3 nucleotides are TGTGCCAGCTCTCGAAAACAGGGGGAGACGGATACGCAGTATTTT.

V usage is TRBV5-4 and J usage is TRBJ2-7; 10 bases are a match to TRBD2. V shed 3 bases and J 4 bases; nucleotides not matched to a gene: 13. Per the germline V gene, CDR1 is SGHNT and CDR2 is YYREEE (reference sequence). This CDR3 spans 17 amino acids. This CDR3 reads CASSSMISGLAVYEQYF. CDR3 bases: TGTGCCAGCAGCTCAATGATCTCAGGACTAGCGGTATACGAGCAGTACTTC.

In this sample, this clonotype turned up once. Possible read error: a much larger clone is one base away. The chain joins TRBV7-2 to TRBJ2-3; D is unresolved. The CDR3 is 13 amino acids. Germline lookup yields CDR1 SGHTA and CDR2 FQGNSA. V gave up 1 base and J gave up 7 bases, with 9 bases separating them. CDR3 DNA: TGTGCCAGCAGCTTAGACCTCAGAAATACGCAGTATTTT. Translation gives CASSLDLRNTQYF.

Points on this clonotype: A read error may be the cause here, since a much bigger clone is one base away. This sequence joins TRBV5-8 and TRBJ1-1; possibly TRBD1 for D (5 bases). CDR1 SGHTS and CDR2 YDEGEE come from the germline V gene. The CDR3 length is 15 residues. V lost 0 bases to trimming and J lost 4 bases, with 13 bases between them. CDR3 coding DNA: TGTGCCAGCAGCTTGGGGTCGGGGACGATCACTGAAGCTTTCTTT. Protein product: CASSLGSGTITEAFF.

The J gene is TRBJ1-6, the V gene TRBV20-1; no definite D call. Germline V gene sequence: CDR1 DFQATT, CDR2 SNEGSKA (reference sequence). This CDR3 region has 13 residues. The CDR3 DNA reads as TGCGCTGCCCCGGACCGCTGGAATTCACCCCTCCACTTT. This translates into CAAPDRWNSPLHF.

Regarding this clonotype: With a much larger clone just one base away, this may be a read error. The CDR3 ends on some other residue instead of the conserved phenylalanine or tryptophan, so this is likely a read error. The DNA for the CDR3 is TGTGCCAGCAGTCTTACCGATTGGGGCTACACCCTC. Encoded protein: CASSLTDWGYTL. V usage is TRBV12-3 or TRBV12-4 and J usage is TRBJ1-2, with D hard to call. V lost 5 bases, J lost 8 bases, and 12 bases lay in between. This CDR3 has 12 residues.

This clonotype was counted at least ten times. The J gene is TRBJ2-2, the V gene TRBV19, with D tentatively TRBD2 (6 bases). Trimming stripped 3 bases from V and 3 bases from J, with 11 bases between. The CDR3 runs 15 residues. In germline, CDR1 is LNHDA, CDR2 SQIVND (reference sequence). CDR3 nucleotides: TGTGCCAGTAGTATTGGAGGGAGCGACACCGGGGAGCTGTTTTTT. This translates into CASSIGGSDTGELFF.

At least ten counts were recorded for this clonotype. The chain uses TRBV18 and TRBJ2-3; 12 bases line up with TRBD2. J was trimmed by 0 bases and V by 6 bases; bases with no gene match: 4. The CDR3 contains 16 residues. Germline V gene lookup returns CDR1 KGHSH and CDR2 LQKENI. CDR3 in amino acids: CASSGTSGSSTDTQYF. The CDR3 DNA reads TGTGCCAGCTCTGGGACTAGCGGGTCTAGCACAGATACGCAGTATTTT.

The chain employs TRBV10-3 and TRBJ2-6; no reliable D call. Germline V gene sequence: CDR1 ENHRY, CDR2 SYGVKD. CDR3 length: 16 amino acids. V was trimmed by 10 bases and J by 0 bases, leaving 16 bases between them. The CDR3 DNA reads TGTGCCAGCTCTCGTGGCGCAAGCTCTGGGGCCAACGTCCTGACTTTC. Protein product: CASSRGASSGANVLTF.

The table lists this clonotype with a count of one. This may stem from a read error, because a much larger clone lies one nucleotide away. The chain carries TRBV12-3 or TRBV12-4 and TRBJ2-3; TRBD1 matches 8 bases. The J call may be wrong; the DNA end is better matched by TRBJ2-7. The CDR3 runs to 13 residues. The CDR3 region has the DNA TGTGCCAGCAGGCGGGCAGGGGGCAACGAGCAGTACTTC. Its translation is CASRRAGGNEQYF.

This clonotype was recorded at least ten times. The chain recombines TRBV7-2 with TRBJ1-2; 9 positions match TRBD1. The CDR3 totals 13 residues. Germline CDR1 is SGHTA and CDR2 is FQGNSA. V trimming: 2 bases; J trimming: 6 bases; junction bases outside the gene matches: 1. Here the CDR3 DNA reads TGTGCCAGCAGCTTAAGGACAGGGGATGGCTACACCTTC. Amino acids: CASSLRTGDGYTF. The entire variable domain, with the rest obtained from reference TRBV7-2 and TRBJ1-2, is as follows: GAGVSQSPSNKVTEKGKDVELRCDPISGHTALYWYRQSLGQGLEFLIYFQGNSAPDKSGLPSDRFSAERTGGSVSTLTIQRTQQEDSAVYLCASSLRTGDGYTFGSGTRLTVV.

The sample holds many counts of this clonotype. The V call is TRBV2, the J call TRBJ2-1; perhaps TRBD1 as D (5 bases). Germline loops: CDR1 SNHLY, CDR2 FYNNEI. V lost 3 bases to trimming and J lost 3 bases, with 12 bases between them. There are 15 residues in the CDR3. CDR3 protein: CASSDGARYYNEQFF. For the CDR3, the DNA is TGTGCCAGCAGTGATGGGGCGAGATACTACAATGAGCAGTTCTTC.

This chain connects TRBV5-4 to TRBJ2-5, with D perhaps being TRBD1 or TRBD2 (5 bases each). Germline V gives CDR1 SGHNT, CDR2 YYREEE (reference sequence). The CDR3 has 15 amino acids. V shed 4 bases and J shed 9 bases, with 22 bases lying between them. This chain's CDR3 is CASSPGTAIEFAQYF. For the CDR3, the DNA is TGTGCCAGCAGCCCAGGGACGGCGATTGAATTCGCCCAGTACTTC.

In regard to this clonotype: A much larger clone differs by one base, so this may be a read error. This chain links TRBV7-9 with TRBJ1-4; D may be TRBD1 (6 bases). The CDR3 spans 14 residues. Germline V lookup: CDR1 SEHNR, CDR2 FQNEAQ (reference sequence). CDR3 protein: CASSLGGRNEELFF. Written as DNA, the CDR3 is TGTGCCAGCAGCTTGGGGGGCAGAAATGAAGAACTGTTTTTT.

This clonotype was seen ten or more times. The CDR3 reads CASSEPGGSYNEQFF. CDR3 nucleotides: TGTGCCAGCAGTGAGCCAGGAGGCTCCTACAATGAGCAGTTCTTC. The genes are TRBV6-1 and TRBJ2-1, with D possibly being TRBD2 (5 bases). Trimming removed 3 bases from V and 0 bases from J, with 9 bases in between. Germline V gives CDR1 MNHNS, CDR2 SASEGT. The CDR3 loop spans 15 amino acids.

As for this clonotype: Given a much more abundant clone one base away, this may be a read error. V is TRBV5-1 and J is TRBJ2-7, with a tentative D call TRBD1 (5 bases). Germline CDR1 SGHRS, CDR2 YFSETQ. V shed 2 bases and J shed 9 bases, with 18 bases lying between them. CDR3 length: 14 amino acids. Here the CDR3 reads CASSFDRQSDGQYF. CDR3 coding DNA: TGCGCCAGCAGCTTTGACAGACAAAGCGACGGGCAGTACTTC. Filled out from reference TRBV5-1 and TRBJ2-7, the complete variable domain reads KAGVTQTPRYLIKTRGQQVTLSCSPISGHRSVSWYQQTPGQGLQFLFEYFSETQRNKGNFPGRFSGRQFSNSRSEMNVSTLELGDSALYLCASSFDRQSDGQYFGPGTRLTVT.

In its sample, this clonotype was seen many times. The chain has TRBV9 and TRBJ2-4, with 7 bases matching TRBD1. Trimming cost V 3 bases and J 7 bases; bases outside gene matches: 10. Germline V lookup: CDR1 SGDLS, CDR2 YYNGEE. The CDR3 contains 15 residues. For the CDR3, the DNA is TGTGCCAGCAGCGCCGGAACAGGGGTGATGAACATTCAGTACTTC. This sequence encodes CASSAGTGVMNIQYF.

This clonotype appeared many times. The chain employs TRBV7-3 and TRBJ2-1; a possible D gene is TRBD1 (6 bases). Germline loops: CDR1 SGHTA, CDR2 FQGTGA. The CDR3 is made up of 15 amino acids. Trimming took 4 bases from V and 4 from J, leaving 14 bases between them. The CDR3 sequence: CASSSRTAAYNEQFF. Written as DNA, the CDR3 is TGTGCCAGCAGCTCCAGGACAGCAGCGTACAATGAGCAGTTCTTC.

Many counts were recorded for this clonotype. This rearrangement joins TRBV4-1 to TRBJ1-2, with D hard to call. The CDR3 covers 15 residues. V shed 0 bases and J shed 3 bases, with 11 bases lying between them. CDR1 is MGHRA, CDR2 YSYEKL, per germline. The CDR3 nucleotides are TGCGCCAGCAGCCAAGATGCGAATACGCACTATGGCTACACCTTC. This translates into CASSQDANTHYGYTF.

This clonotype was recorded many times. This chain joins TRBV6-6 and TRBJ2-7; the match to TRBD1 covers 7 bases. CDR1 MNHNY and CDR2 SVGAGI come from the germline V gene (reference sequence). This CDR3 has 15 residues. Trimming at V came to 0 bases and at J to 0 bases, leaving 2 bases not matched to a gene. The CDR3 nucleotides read TGTGCCAGCAGTTACTCGGGACAGTTCTCCTACGAGCAGTACTTC. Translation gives CASSYSGQFSYEQYF.

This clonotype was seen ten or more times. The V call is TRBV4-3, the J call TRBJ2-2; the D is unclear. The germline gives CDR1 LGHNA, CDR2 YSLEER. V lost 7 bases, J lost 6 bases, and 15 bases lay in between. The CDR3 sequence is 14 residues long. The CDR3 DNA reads TGCGCCAGCACCCCACGAGTTATGGCCGGGGAGCTGTTTTTT. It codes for CASTPRVMAGELFF.